This T cell receptor beta chain is from a study of blood T cell repertoires in COVID-19. About the study: T cells, B-cell-depleted T cells, or PBMCs supplied cDNA or gDNA.

The germline V gene has CDR1 LNHDA and CDR2 SQIVND (reference sequence). V was shortened by 1 base and J by 1 base, with 8 bases between the two germline ends. The CDR3 extends over 15 amino acids. Some clones are missing from TCRdb's copy, which holds only in-frame ones; the method was immunoSEQ multiplex PCR. The sample holds a few hundred thousand clones, about 85% seen once. The rearrangement joins TRBV19 to TRBJ1-5; TRBD1 might be the D (5 bases). Sequenced input: PBMCs or T cells enriched from blood (not recorded which). The receptor was isolated from a woman in her forties or fifties who had recovered from COVID-19. The CDR3 nucleotides read TGTGCCAGTAGTATAGCGGGGGGGAGCAATCAGCCCCAGCATTTT. Encoded protein: CASSIAGGSNQPQHF.